The clone carrying this TCR beta chain was seen more than once but under ten times. The authors ran a second PCR of about 7 to 12 cycles using a sample-barcoded 5' primer and a J-beta primer mix. TCRdb re-called the 5' RACE reads through MiXCR, storing one row per CDR3 protein. The data contain roughly 830,000 distinct CDR3 sequences, around 62% of them seen just once; the ten biggest clones take up around a quarter. CDR1 is SGHTA, CDR2 FQGNSA, per germline. Trimming cost V 5 bases and J 1 base; bases outside gene matches: 2. The CDR3 extends over 15 amino acids. The record originates from a study of blood T cells in healthy people across ages.

The rearrangement uses TRBV7-2 and TRBJ2-1; TRBD2 agrees at 10 bases. The sample consisted of blood. The clonotype comes from a man in his thirties or forties in good health. The CDR3 here is CASSATSGSYNEQFF. The CDR3 nucleotides are TGTGCCAGCAGCGCGACTAGCGGGTCCTACAATGAGCAGTTCTTC.